This T cell receptor (beta chain) was captured in a study of T cell responses to AZD1222 COVID-19 vaccine. Generated by immunoSEQ multiplex PCR, the TCRdb table keeps only in-frame clones and is missing some. The sample records around 150,000 clones, 90% to 95% being singletons. This CDR3 has 18 residues. Germline loops: CDR1 SGHNT, CDR2 YENEEA. Trimming at V came to 5 bases and at J to 8 bases, leaving 15 bases not matched to a gene. The chain employs TRBV11-3 and TRBJ2-2, with 12 nucleotides matching TRBD2. The source material was peripheral blood, sampled on day 0 of MenACWY control vaccination. This clonotype was sampled from an adult in good health. The CDR3 DNA follows: TGTGCCAGCAGCCCCCCGACTAGCGGGAGTCTGTCAAGGGGGGAGCTGTTTTTT. The encoded protein is CASSPPTSGSLSRGELFF.